The 9 T cell receptor beta chains below come from one sample, sequenced in a study of CD8+CD57+ T cells in acquired aplastic anemia. Only patients with CD8+CD57+ cell expansion on flow cytometry were chosen for sequencing. Using genomic DNA as the template, TCR beta VDJ and CDR3 profiling was carried out. TCRdb reanalysed the reads using MiXCR and keeps one entry per CDR3 protein. The sample has roughly 98,000 distinct CDR3 sequences; around 70% are singletons. Specimen: sorted CD4+, CD8+, or CD8+CD57+ T cells (not recorded which) from PBMCs. These TCRs come from a human donor with aplastic anemia.

The rearrangement joins TRBV7-6 to TRBJ2-2; a possible D gene is TRBD1 (5 bases). Between the trimmed V and J ends, which lost 5 bases and 5 bases, there was a span of 18 bases. The V gene's germline CDR1 is SGHVS and CDR2 FNYEAQ. The CDR3 loop spans 16 amino acids. The CDR3 DNA is TGTGCCAGCAGCCTTAGAGGTGGCCAGGGAACCGGGGAGCTGTTTTTT. Translation: CASSLRGGQGTGELFF. Combining the CDR3 with reference TRBV7-6 and TRBJ2-2 gives the whole variable domain GAGVSQSPRYKVTKRGQDVALRCDPISGHVSLYWYRQALGQGPEFLTYFNYEAQQDKSGLPNDRFSAERPEGSISTLTIQRTEQRDSAMYRCASSLRGGQGTGELFFGEGSRLTVL.

The chain is built from TRBV19 and TRBJ1-2, with D maybe TRBD1 (5 bases). Between the trimmed V and J ends, which lost 5 bases and 7 bases, there was a span of 11 bases. The CDR3 runs to 12 residues. Germline-derived CDR1 and CDR2 are LNHDA and SQIVND (reference sequence). The CDR3 sequence: CASSRGLFGYTF. The CDR3 region has the DNA TGTGCCAGTAGTCGGGGACTTTTTGGCTACACCTTC.

This clonotype was recorded only once. The chain links TRBV10-3 to TRBJ2-7; 7 bases match TRBD2. Trimming removed 4 bases from V and 3 bases from J; junction bases left unmatched: 6. The length of the CDR3 is 14 residues. Germline V gene data show CDR1 as ENHRY and CDR2 as SYGVKD. The CDR3 loop is CAISGTGTIYEQYF. DNA for the CDR3: TGTGCCATCAGTGGTACCGGGACTATCTACGAGCAGTACTTC.

This clonotype came up many times. This sequence joins TRBV20-1 and TRBJ2-2, with 16 bases fitting TRBD2. Trimming at V came to 5 bases and at J to 0 bases, leaving 3 bases not matched to a gene. This CDR3 comprises 17 residues. From germline, CDR1 is DFQATT and CDR2 SNEGSKA (reference sequence). The CDR3 reads CSAEGLAGGANTGELFF. DNA of the CDR3: TGCAGTGCTGAGGGACTAGCGGGAGGGGCGAACACCGGGGAGCTGTTTTTT.

This clonotype was counted only a few times. This chain connects TRBV29-1 to TRBJ2-2, with D maybe TRBD2 (6 bases). This CDR3 spans 15 amino acids. Trimming cost V 3 bases and J 7 bases, with 18 bases left between them. Germline CDR1 is SQVTM and CDR2 is ANQGSEA. DNA of the CDR3: TGCAGCGTTGAGTCCCGCGGGATTGATGGCGGGGAGCTGTTTTTT. This translates into CSVESRGIDGGELFF.

Written as DNA, the CDR3 is TGCAGTGCGGAGGGGACTAGCGGGGCCGAGACCCAGTACTTC. Protein: CSAEGTSGAETQYF. The chain combines TRBV20-1 with TRBJ2-5, with 13 bases fitting TRBD2. In germline, CDR1 is DFQATT, CDR2 SNEGSKA (reference sequence). V dropped 6 bases and J dropped 5; count of bases not matched to a gene: 6. The CDR3 consists of 14 residues.

The chain joins TRBV2 to TRBJ2-2; D is unclear. V shed 4 bases and J shed 6 bases, with 3 bases lying between them. The CDR3 covers 11 residues. The germline gives CDR1 SNHLY, CDR2 FYNNEI. CDR3 amino acids: CASSAPGELFF. In DNA, the CDR3 is TGTGCCAGCAGTGCGCCCGGGGAGCTGTTTTTT.

The chain has TRBV19 and TRBJ2-5; 10 bases line up with TRBD2. This CDR3 contains 15 residues. With V trimmed by 7 bases and J by 5 bases, 10 bases remained unmatched. Germline V gene sequence: CDR1 LNHDA, CDR2 SQIVND (reference sequence). The chain's CDR3 is CASTELAGESETQYF. Written as DNA, the CDR3 is TGTGCCAGTACCGAGCTAGCGGGAGAAAGCGAGACCCAGTACTTC.

This rearrangement joins TRBV25-1 to TRBJ2-7, with 9 bases identical to TRBD1. V was clipped by 6 bases and J by 5 bases; unmatched bases: 11. The CDR3 extends over 15 amino acids. The germline V gene encodes CDR1 MGHDK and CDR2 SYGVNS. The CDR3 DNA follows: TGTGCCAGCAGCGTAGGCCGGACAGGGGTCCACGAGCAGTACTTC. It codes for CASSVGRTGVHEQYF.